These 21 T cell receptor beta chains came from one sample sequenced in a study of cytomegalovirus exposure and HLA in healthy donors. PCR was performed using 60 Vbeta and 13 Jbeta primers. The assay was immunoSEQ multiplex PCR, and TCRdb's table has in-frame clones only and misses some. The table includes over 100,000 clones, around 80% detected once. The sequenced sample was PBMCs. All receptors come from a man in his thirties or forties in good health and CMV-seropositive.

Note on this clone: The junction departs from the called germline gene at one end, perhaps through a read error. The rearrangement uses TRBV2 and TRBJ2-3; 12 bases match TRBD2. This CDR3 is 15 amino acids long. Germline assignment: CDR1 SNHLY and CDR2 FYNNEI. The CDR3 DNA reads TGTGCCGGCAGGACTAGCGGGACTAGCACAGATACGCAGTATTTT. This translates into CAGRTSGTSTDTQYF.

This clone occurred once. The V gene is TRBV5-6, the J gene TRBJ2-5; TRBD1 agrees at 9 bases. Trimming at V came to 3 bases and at J to 5 bases, leaving 8 bases not matched to a gene. The CDR3 is made up of 15 amino acids. Germline lookup yields CDR1 SGHDT and CDR2 YYEEEE. CDR3 loop: CASSWGTGTGETQYF. CDR3 bases: TGTGCCAGCAGCTGGGGGACAGGGACGGGGGAGACCCAGTACTTC.

The chain carries TRBV18 and TRBJ2-7; D perhaps matches TRBD1 (6 bases). Germline CDR1 and CDR2: KGHSH and LQKENI. This CDR3 spans 14 amino acids. Trimming removed 3 bases from V and 1 base from J, with 10 bases in between. The CDR3 bases are TGTGCCAGCTCACCCAGGGGTCGATCCTACGAGCAGTACTTC. It codes for CASSPRGRSYEQYF.

The J gene is TRBJ1-1, the V gene TRBV30; D gene ambiguous. The CDR3 spans 13 residues. V dropped 2 bases and J dropped 2 bases, with 9 bases sitting between them. CDR1 is GTSNPN, CDR2 SVGIG, per germline (reference sequence). The CDR3 reads CAWSPGVNTEAFF. In DNA, the CDR3 is TGTGCCTGGAGTCCGGGTGTAAACACTGAAGCTTTCTTT.

J is TRBJ2-5 and V is TRBV18; D ambiguous. Germline assignment: CDR1 KGHSH and CDR2 LQKENI. The CDR3 contains 14 residues. The V and J ends lost 3 bases and 5 bases respectively, with 13 bases between them. For the CDR3, the DNA is TGTGCCAGCTCACCTTTGACTCATCGGGAGACCCAGTACTTC. It specifies CASSPLTHRETQYF.

The chain employs TRBV9 and TRBJ2-7; TRBD2 aligns across 8 bases. J lost 4 bases, V lost 4 bases, and 10 bases had no gene match. The CDR3 consists of 15 residues. CDR1 is SGDLS, CDR2 YYNGEE, per germline. The CDR3 sequence is CASSPPGGDPYEQYF. The CDR3 DNA follows: TGTGCCAGCAGCCCCCCCGGGGGGGACCCATACGAGCAGTACTTC.

The chain links TRBV6-5 to TRBJ1-2, with no clear D. Per the germline V gene, CDR1 is MNHEY and CDR2 is SVGAGI. Trimming left V 0 bases short and J 8 bases short, with 13 bases between. This CDR3 spans 14 amino acids. CDR3 protein: CASSYSGGMDGYTF. CDR3 DNA sequence: TGTGCCAGCAGTTACTCGGGAGGGATGGACGGCTACACCTTC.

The rearrangement joins TRBV11-2 to TRBJ2-7, with TRBD2 as a possible D gene (5 bases). The CDR3 spans 13 residues. V lost 5 bases and J lost 6, with 14 bases in between. CDR1 is SGHAT, CDR2 FQNNGV, per germline. The CDR3 DNA is TGTGCCAGCAGCGTACAAATCGAGGGCGAGCAGTACTTC. This sequence encodes CASSVQIEGEQYF.

About this clone: Distinct nucleotide sequences in the sample also encode this CDR3. The chain uses TRBV30 and TRBJ1-3; D possibly corresponds to TRBD1 (5 bases). This CDR3 contains 13 residues. Trimming left V 0 bases short and J 4 bases short, with 7 bases between. CDR1 and CDR2 (germline): GTSNPN, SVGIG (reference sequence). The CDR3 reads CAWSVAGGNTIYF. The CDR3 region has the DNA TGTGCCTGGAGTGTGGCAGGGGGAAACACCATATATTTT. Together with reference TRBV30 and TRBJ1-3, the CDR3 gives the full variable domain: SQTIHQWPATLVQPVGSPLSLECTVEGTSNPNLYWYRQAAGRGLQLLFYSVGIGQISSEVPQNLSASRPQDRQFILSSKKLLLSDSGFYLCAWSVAGGNTIYFGEGSWLTVV.

The rearrangement uses TRBV2 and TRBJ1-5; the D gene is possibly TRBD1 (5 bases). This CDR3 is built from 13 residues. V was trimmed by 7 bases and J by 4 bases, leaving 11 bases between them. CDR1 and CDR2 from the germline V gene are SNHLY and FYNNEI. CDR3 nucleotide sequence: TGTGCCAGCACTGGACAACCTAATCAGCCCCAGCATTTT. Its translation: CASTGQPNQPQHF. The full variable domain, its missing parts supplied by reference TRBV2 and TRBJ1-5, is EPEVTQTPSHQVTQMGQEVILRCVPISNHLYFYWYRQILGQKVEFLVSFYNNEISEKSEIFDDQFSVERPDGSNFTLKIRSTKLEDSAMYFCASTGQPNQPQHFGDGTRLSIL.

The V and J genes are TRBV19 and TRBJ1-2; 9 positions agree with TRBD1. Trimming at V came to 6 bases and at J to 4 bases, leaving 3 bases not matched to a gene. The CDR3 is 13 residues long. Germline V gives CDR1 LNHDA, CDR2 SQIVND (reference sequence). The CDR3 DNA follows: TGTGCCAGTAGGACAGGGGGAGGCTATGGCTACACCTTC. Its protein is CASRTGGGYGYTF.

The chain has TRBV28 and TRBJ2-7, with D possibly TRBD2 on 5 matching bases. In germline, CDR1 is MDHEN, CDR2 SYDVKM. There are 12 residues in the CDR3. Trimming removed 3 bases at V and 7 bases at J, with 10 bases between. The CDR3 here is CASSFGPGEQYF. The CDR3 nucleotides read TGTGCCAGCAGTTTCGGGCCGGGGGAGCAGTACTTC.

A few counts support this clone. The gene calls are TRBV5-1 and TRBJ1-1, with a possible D match to TRBD1 (6 bases). V lost 0 bases, J lost 4 bases, and 16 bases lay in between. Germline values: CDR1 SGHRS, CDR2 YFSETQ. The CDR3 extends over 16 amino acids. The DNA of the CDR3 is TGCGCCAGCAGCTTGGAGGGGGGGCGGACGGGCACTGAAGCTTTCTTT. This sequence encodes CASSLEGGRTGTEAFF. The variable domain in full, with the rest retrieved from reference TRBV5-1 and TRBJ1-1, is KAGVTQTPRYLIKTRGQQVTLSCSPISGHRSVSWYQQTPGQGLQFLFEYFSETQRNKGNFPGRFSGRQFSNSRSEMNVSTLELGDSALYLCASSLEGGRTGTEAFFGQGTRLTVV.

The rearrangement uses TRBV27 and TRBJ1-1; D not certain. The CDR3 is 15 residues long. The V and J ends lost 0 bases and 5 bases respectively, with 13 bases between them. Germline V lookup: CDR1 MNHEY, CDR2 SMNVEV (reference sequence). The CDR3 protein is CASSLSMGARTEAFF. The CDR3 DNA follows: TGTGCCAGCAGTTTATCGATGGGAGCTAGAACTGAAGCTTTCTTT.

As DNA, the CDR3 is TGCGCCAGCGCCCTGGACAGTACGGCTGAAAAACTGTTTTTT. Its translation is CASALDSTAEKLFF. This rearrangement joins TRBV5-1 to TRBJ1-4, with D possibly TRBD1 on 6 matching bases. V lost 7 bases and J lost 7, with 17 bases in between. Germline V gene lookup returns CDR1 SGHRS and CDR2 YFSETQ. The CDR3 runs to 14 residues. Full variable domain (rest looked up from reference TRBV5-1 and TRBJ1-4): KAGVTQTPRYLIKTRGQQVTLSCSPISGHRSVSWYQQTPGQGLQFLFEYFSETQRNKGNFPGRFSGRQFSNSRSEMNVSTLELGDSALYLCASALDSTAEKLFFGSGTQLSVL.

The CDR3 is CASSLTASQQETQYF. CDR3 nucleotide sequence: TGTGCCAGCAGCTTAACAGCATCTCAACAAGAGACCCAGTACTTC. V is TRBV7-3 and J is TRBJ2-5, with D unclear. The germline V and J ends were trimmed by 0 bases and 2 bases, with 10 bases remaining between them. From germline, CDR1 is SGHTA and CDR2 FQGTGA. The CDR3 has 15 amino acids. The entire variable domain, with the rest obtained from reference TRBV7-3 and TRBJ2-5, is as follows: GAGVSQTPSNKVTEKGKYVELRCDPISGHTALYWYRQSLGQGPEFLIYFQGTGAADDSGLPNDRFFAVRPEGSVSTLKIQRTERGDSAVYLCASSLTASQQETQYFGPGTRLLVL.

The chain couples TRBV4-2 to TRBJ2-2, with 8 bases aligning to TRBD2. Germline V gene sequence: CDR1 LGHNA, CDR2 YNFKEQ. The CDR3 has 17 residues. V gave up 0 bases and J gave up 1 base; unmatched junction bases: 4. The CDR3 coding sequence is TGTGCCAGCAGCCAAGATACACGGGGGGGGAACACCGGGGAGCTGTTTTTT. Translated, it gives CASSQDTRGGNTGELFF.

A remark on this clone: The junction shows a germline mismatch at one end, possibly a read error. The gene calls are TRBV5-6 and TRBJ1-2, with D possibly TRBD1 on 5 matching bases. This CDR3 is built from 14 residues. From germline, CDR1 is SGHDT and CDR2 YYEEEE. CDR3 in amino acids: CASSLVRVAVNYPF. In DNA form, the CDR3 reads TGTGCCAGCAGCTTGGTCAGGGTCGCAGTTAACTACCCCTTC.

The chain recombines TRBV27 with TRBJ2-7; D might be TRBD1 (6 bases). Germline V CDR1 and CDR2: MNHEY, SMNVEV (reference sequence). There are 16 residues in the CDR3. V shed 4 bases and J shed 2 bases, with 18 bases lying between them. Written as DNA, the CDR3 is TGTGCCAGCAGTTCACTCGGGACAATCAGGCCCTACGAGCAGTACTTC. Its translation: CASSSLGTIRPYEQYF.

The chain links TRBV11-2 to TRBJ2-1; TRBD2 aligns across 10 bases. The germline V gene has CDR1 SGHAT and CDR2 FQNNGV. The CDR3 length is 15 residues. The J segment lost 3 bases and the V segment lost 6 bases, leaving 5 bases of the junction unmatched. The CDR3 DNA sequence: TGTGCCAGCAGGGGGCAGCGGGGGGGCTACAATGAGCAGTTCTTC. Residues: CASRGQRGGYNEQFF.

The J gene is TRBJ1-2, the V gene TRBV5-1, with D perhaps matching TRBD1 (6 bases). Germline assignment: CDR1 SGHRS and CDR2 YFSETQ. V dropped 1 base and J dropped 4 bases, with 14 bases sitting between them. The CDR3 totals 15 residues. CDR3 loop: CASSLYGGRGYGYTF. The CDR3 DNA sequence: TGCGCCAGCAGCTTGTACGGGGGGCGCGGCTATGGCTACACCTTC.